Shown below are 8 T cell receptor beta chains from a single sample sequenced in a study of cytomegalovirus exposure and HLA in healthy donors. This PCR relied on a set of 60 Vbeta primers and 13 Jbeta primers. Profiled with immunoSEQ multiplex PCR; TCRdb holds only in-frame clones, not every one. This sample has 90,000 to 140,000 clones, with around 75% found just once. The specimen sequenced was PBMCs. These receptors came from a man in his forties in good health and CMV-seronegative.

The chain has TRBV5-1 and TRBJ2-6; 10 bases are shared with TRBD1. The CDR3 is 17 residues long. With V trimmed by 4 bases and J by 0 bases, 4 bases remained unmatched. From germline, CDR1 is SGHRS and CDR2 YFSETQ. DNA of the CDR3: TGCGCCAGCAGCGTTGGGACAGGGGCCTCTGGGGCCAACGTCCTGACTTTC. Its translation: CASSVGTGASGANVLTF. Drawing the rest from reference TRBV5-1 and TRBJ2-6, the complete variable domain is KAGVTQTPRYLIKTRGQQVTLSCSPISGHRSVSWYQQTPGQGLQFLFEYFSETQRNKGNFPGRFSGRQFSNSRSEMNVSTLELGDSALYLCASSVGTGASGANVLTFGAGSRLTVL.

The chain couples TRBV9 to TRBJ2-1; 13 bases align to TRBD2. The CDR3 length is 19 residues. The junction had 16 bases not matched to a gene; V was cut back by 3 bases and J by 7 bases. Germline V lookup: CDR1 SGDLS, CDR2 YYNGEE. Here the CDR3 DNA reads TGTGCCAGCAGCGCAGACTTGGGACTAGCGGGGCAGGGTAAGAATGAGCAGTTCTTC. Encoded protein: CASSADLGLAGQGKNEQFF. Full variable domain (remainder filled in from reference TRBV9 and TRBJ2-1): DSGVTQTPKHLITATGQRVTLRCSPRSGDLSVYWYQQSLDQGLQFLIQYYNGEERAKGNILERFSAQQFPDLHSELNLSSLELGDSALYFCASSADLGLAGQGKNEQFFGPGTRLTVL.

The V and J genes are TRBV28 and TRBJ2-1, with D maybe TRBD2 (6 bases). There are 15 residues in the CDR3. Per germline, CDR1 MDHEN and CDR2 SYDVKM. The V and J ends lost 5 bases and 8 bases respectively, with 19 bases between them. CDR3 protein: CASSPSFAGRYEQFF. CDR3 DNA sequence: TGTGCCAGCAGTCCATCCTTTGCGGGAAGGTATGAGCAGTTCTTC.

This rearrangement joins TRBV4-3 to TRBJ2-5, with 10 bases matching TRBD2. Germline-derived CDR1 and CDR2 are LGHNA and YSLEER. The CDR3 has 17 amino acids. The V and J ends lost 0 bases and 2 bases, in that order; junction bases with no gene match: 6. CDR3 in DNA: TGCGCCAGCAGCCAAGACCAAGCGGGGGGGCGGCAAGAGACCCAGTACTTC. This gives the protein CASSQDQAGGRQETQYF.

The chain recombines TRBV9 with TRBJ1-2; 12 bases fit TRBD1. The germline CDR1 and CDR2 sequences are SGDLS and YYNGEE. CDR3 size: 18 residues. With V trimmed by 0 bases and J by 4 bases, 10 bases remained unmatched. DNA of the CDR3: TGTGCCAGCAGCGTAGATCGTACCGGGACAGGGGGCGTCTATGGCTACACCTTC. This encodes CASSVDRTGTGGVYGYTF.

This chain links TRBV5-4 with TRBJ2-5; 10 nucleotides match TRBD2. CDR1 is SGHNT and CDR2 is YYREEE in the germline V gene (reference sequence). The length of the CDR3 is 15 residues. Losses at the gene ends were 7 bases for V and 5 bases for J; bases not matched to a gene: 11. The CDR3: CASSRSGGARETQYF. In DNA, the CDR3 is TGTGCCAGCTCTCGGAGCGGGGGGGCTCGGGAGACCCAGTACTTC.

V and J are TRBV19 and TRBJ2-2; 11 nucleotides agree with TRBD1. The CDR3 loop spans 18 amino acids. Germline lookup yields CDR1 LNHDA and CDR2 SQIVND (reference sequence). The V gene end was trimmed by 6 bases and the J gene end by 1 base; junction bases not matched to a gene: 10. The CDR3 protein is CASSSRTGGRLNTGELFF. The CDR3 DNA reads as TGTGCCAGTAGCAGTCGGACAGGGGGCCGTTTGAACACCGGGGAGCTGTTTTTT.

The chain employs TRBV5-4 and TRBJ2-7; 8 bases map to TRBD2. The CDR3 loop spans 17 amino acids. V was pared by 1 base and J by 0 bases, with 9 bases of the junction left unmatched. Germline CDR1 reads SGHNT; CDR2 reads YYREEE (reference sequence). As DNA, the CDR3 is TGTGCCAGCAGCTTGTCATCCCGGGGGGGATTCTCCTACGAGCAGTACTTC. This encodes CASSLSSRGGFSYEQYF.